These T cell receptor beta chains were read from a single sample in a study of blood T cell repertoires in COVID-19. Generated by immunoSEQ multiplex PCR, the TCRdb table keeps only in-frame clones and is missing some. The sample gives some 250,000 clones, about 89% of which show up once; 0.95% to 1.5% is in the top ten. The specimen was PBMCs or T cells enriched from blood (not recorded which). These receptors were collected from a human donor in a cohort exposed to, infected with or recovered from COVID-19 (not recorded which). The donor label of this sample is uncertain. Both conserved end residues are trimmed from each CDR3.

j_call v_call cdr3_aa
TRBJ1-2 TRBV30 AWSSLGYGYT
TRBJ2-2 TRBV6-1 ASSERNRDREGRTGELF
TRBJ1-2 TRBV7-9 ASTPGIFNYGYT
TRBJ2-4 TRBV4-1 ASSTWTAAKNIQY
TRBJ2-5 TRBV5-4 ASSLRGLETQY
TRBJ1-2 TRBV12-3/TRBV12-4 ASAGQGGDGYT
TRBJ2-3 TRBV6-2/TRBV6-3 ASSYLGTADTQY
TRBJ2-7 TRBV15 ATSRGTDSGKYEQY
TRBJ2-1 TRBV4-1 ASSQVALRGAEQF
TRBJ2-3 TRBV11-2 ASSLVTGSADTQY
TRBJ1-6 TRBV14 ASSQAGGAGSPLH
TRBJ1-2 TRBV7-2 ATGTRPDYGYT
TRBJ1-1 TRBV19 ASSLTVNTEAF
TRBJ2-1 TRBV7-6 ASSLGLRGSSYNEQF
TRBJ1-2 TRBV27 ASTTGQGSYGYT
TRBJ1-2 TRBV28 ASSLGLPGQGALYGYT
TRBJ1-5 TRBV19 ASVPGTGENQPQH
TRBJ2-4 TRBV7-8 ASSPDRVPKNIQY
TRBJ2-2 TRBV2 ASTWTGENTGELF
TRBJ2-1 TRBV30 AWSVKKGASRSSYNEQF
TRBJ1-2 TRBV4-3 ASSQDRSNYGYT
TRBJ1-1 TRBV9 ASSVVGGAPMNTEAF
TRBJ1-1 TRBV2 ASSSWGDTEAF
TRBJ1-2 TRBV5-3 ARSLGQLDYGYT
TRBJ1-2 TRBV5-6 ASSLGQGLRYT
TRBJ2-3 TRBV3-1/TRBV3-2 ASSQGLVLGTDTQY